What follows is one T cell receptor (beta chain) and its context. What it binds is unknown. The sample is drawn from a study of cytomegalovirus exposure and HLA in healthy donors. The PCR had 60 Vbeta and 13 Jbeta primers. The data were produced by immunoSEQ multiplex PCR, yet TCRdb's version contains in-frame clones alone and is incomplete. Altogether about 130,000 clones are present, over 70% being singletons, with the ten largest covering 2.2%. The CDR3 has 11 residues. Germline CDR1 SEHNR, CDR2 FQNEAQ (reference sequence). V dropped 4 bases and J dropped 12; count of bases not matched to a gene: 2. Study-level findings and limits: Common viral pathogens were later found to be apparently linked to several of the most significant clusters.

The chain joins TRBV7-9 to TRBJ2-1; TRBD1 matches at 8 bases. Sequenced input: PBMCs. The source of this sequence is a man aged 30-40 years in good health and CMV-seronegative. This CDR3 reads CASSSGGSQFF. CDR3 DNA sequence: TGTGCCAGCAGCTCAGGGGGCTCGCAGTTCTTC.